What follows are 30 T cell receptor beta chains derived from one specimen sequenced in a study of T-cell reconstitution after alpha-beta-depleted transplantation in children. It was with unique molecular identifiers that the TCRbeta library was prepared. TCRdb independently ran MiXCR on the PCR reads; one entry per CDR3 protein. The sample shows 800,000 to 1,000,000 distinct CDR3 sequences, under 30% of them seen only once. The sequencing used PBMCs, mostly from graft donor cells, collected 360 days after TCRalphabeta/CD19-depleted stem cell transplant. The receptors come from a boy younger than two who had a stem cell transplant for SCID, so the T cells may come from the graft donor.

This clonotype turned up a few times. The chain has TRBV12-3 or TRBV12-4 and TRBJ2-1; 10 bases are a match to TRBD2. With V trimmed by 8 bases and J by 3 bases, 1 base remained unmatched. The CDR3 consists of 13 residues. The CDR3 DNA reads TGTGCCAGCCTAGCGGGGGTCTACAATGAGCAGTTCTTC. Protein product: CASLAGVYNEQFF.

V gene TRBV7-2 combines with J gene TRBJ1-3; D gene unclear. Trimming took off 5 bases at V and 3 bases at J, with 8 bases between the two ends. Germline CDR1 is SGHTA and CDR2 is FQGNSA. The CDR3 consists of 13 residues. The CDR3 coding sequence is TGTGCCAGCAGCGTTAAGGGTGGAAACACCATATATTTT. It specifies CASSVKGGNTIYF.

This chain joins TRBV5-1 and TRBJ1-1; D is ambiguous. Germline V CDR1 and CDR2: SGHRS, YFSETQ. Trimming left V 1 base short and J 2 bases short, with 9 bases between. This CDR3 comprises 14 residues. This CDR3 reads CASSLISANTEAFF. CDR3 sequence (DNA): TGCGCCAGCAGCTTGATATCGGCTAACACTGAAGCTTTCTTT.

This clonotype was seen just once. The V gene is TRBV5-1, the J gene TRBJ1-1; a weak D match, TRBD1 (5 bases). Per germline, CDR1 SGHRS and CDR2 YFSETQ. Trimming removed 4 bases from V and 7 bases from J, with 14 bases in between. CDR3 size: 13 residues. The CDR3 loop is CASSSTGFGEAFF. DNA for the CDR3: TGCGCCAGCAGCAGTACAGGATTCGGTGAAGCTTTCTTT. Looking up the rest from reference TRBV5-1 and TRBJ1-1 gives the full variable domain: KAGVTQTPRYLIKTRGQQVTLSCSPISGHRSVSWYQQTPGQGLQFLFEYFSETQRNKGNFPGRFSGRQFSNSRSEMNVSTLELGDSALYLCASSSTGFGEAFFGQGTRLTVV.

The chain uses TRBV25-1 and TRBJ2-1; TRBD2 matches 9 bases. The CDR3 has 16 amino acids. CDR1 and CDR2 from the germline V gene are MGHDK and SYGVNS. With 4 bases clipped from V and 0 bases from J, the junction kept 4 bases outside the gene matches. The CDR3 nucleotides are TGTGCCAGCAGTGCCCGCGGGGGGGTCTCCTACAATGAGCAGTTCTTC. Amino acid sequence: CASSARGGVSYNEQFF.

The chain recombines TRBV20-1 with TRBJ1-2; no definite D call. The germline CDR1 and CDR2 sequences are DFQATT and SNEGSKA (reference sequence). The CDR3 totals 13 residues. Trimming took off 1 base at V and 3 bases at J, with 9 bases between the two ends. CDR3 DNA: TGCAGTGCTAGAGCCGGCGGCCACTATGGCTACACCTTC. It specifies CSARAGGHYGYTF.

The rearrangement uses TRBV28 and TRBJ2-7; 8 bases align to TRBD1. V lost 2 bases to trimming and J lost 0 bases; unmatched junction nucleotides: 9. The CDR3 is made up of 17 amino acids. Germline CDR1 MDHEN, CDR2 SYDVKM. DNA for the CDR3: TGTGCCAGCAGTTTAGGGGGTGGGACAGGCTACTCCTACGAGCAGTACTTC. It codes for CASSLGGGTGYSYEQYF.

This clonotype was seen a handful of times. The gene calls are TRBV7-2 and TRBJ2-7, with D unclear. Per germline, CDR1 SGHTA and CDR2 FQGNSA. The V end lost 3 bases, the J end lost 3 bases, and 12 bases lay between the germline ends. The CDR3 extends over 14 amino acids. The CDR3 is CASSFGQFGYEQYF. CDR3 bases: TGTGCCAGCAGCTTCGGGCAGTTCGGCTACGAGCAGTACTTC.

V and J are TRBV7-9 and TRBJ2-1; 9 positions agree with TRBD2. After removal of 1 base from V and 9 bases from J, the junction contained 7 bases not matched to a gene. The CDR3 consists of 15 residues. CDR1 and CDR2 (germline): SEHNR, FQNEAQ (reference sequence). CDR3 DNA: TGTGCCAGCAGCTTAGTTGGCGGGGGGGCCAGTGAGCAGTTCTTC. It specifies CASSLVGGGASEQFF.

This clonotype was detected a few times. The chain joins TRBV20-1 to TRBJ1-2; possibly TRBD1 for D (5 bases). The CDR3 length is 17 residues. The V end was cut by 0 bases, the J end by 3 bases, with 20 bases between. Germline CDR1 and CDR2: DFQATT and SNEGSKA (reference sequence). The CDR3 region has the DNA TGCAGTGCTAGAGATCCGGGGCCTACCCGGGACTACTATGGCTACACCTTC. Residues: CSARDPGPTRDYYGYTF.

In this sample, this clonotype turned up a few times. V gene TRBV4-3 combines with J gene TRBJ2-6, with 7 positions matching TRBD1. Germline V gene lookup returns CDR1 LGHNA and CDR2 YSLEER. J gave up 0 bases and V 1 base, and 12 bases lay outside the gene matches. The CDR3 runs 20 residues. CDR3: CASSQVIGTGAFSGANVLTF. The CDR3 DNA sequence: TGCGCCAGCAGCCAAGTCATAGGTACAGGGGCGTTCTCTGGGGCCAACGTCCTGACTTTC.

This clonotype has just a few counts. The chain joins TRBV12-3 or TRBV12-4 to TRBJ2-1; 7 bases agree with TRBD1. The CDR3 covers 18 residues. V was pared by 2 bases and J by 3 bases, with 13 bases of the junction left unmatched. For the CDR3, the DNA is TGTGCCAGCAGTTTATGTAGGCAGGGGGTAGTCTGCTACAATGAGCAGTTCTTC. Translation gives CASSLCRQGVVCYNEQFF.

This clonotype was seen a few times. The chain couples TRBV15 to TRBJ1-2; 9 bases are shared with TRBD1. The CDR3 contains 15 residues. The ends lost 0 bases at V and 3 bases at J; junction bases unmatched: 2. Germline CDR1 is LNHNV and CDR2 is YYDKDF (reference sequence). This CDR3 reads CATSRDDRGYYGYTF. The CDR3 bases are TGTGCCACCAGCAGAGATGACAGGGGGTACTATGGCTACACCTTC.

The rearrangement uses TRBV7-8 and TRBJ2-1; 14 bases are shared with TRBD2. V gave up 3 bases and J gave up 7 bases; unmatched junction bases: 11. CDR3 length: 18 residues. Germline V gene data show CDR1 as SGHVS and CDR2 as FQNEAQ. CDR3 in DNA: TGTGCCAGCAGCTTTACGAGACTAGCGGGGGGGCTAAGGAATGAGCAGTTCTTC. This sequence encodes CASSFTRLAGGLRNEQFF.

CDR3 sequence reads: CASTPRIPSAKNIQYF. The CDR3 DNA sequence: TGTGCCAGCACCCCTAGAATCCCTTCGGCCAAAAACATTCAGTACTTC. J is TRBJ2-4 and V is TRBV6-2 or TRBV6-3; D is unresolved. CDR1 is MNHEY and CDR2 is SVGEGT in the germline V gene. This CDR3 has 16 residues. V lost 7 bases to trimming and J lost 1 base, with 17 bases between them.

The rearrangement uses TRBV12-3 or TRBV12-4 and TRBJ1-2, with D uncertain. Trimming stripped 2 bases from V and 7 bases from J, with 8 bases between. The length of the CDR3 is 12 residues. CDR3 nucleotides: TGTGCCAGCAGTTTAATGGGTAGTGGCTACACCTTC. As protein: CASSLMGSGYTF.

The chain combines TRBV10-3 with TRBJ1-1, with D unclear. Germline V gives CDR1 ENHRY, CDR2 SYGVKD. Trimming stripped 6 bases from V and 1 base from J, with 9 bases between. The CDR3 length is 13 residues. CDR3 bases: TGTGCCATCAGCCTGAAGGGGAACACTGAAGCTTTCTTT. The encoded protein is CAISLKGNTEAFF.

This clonotype has more than one count but fewer than ten. The gene calls are TRBV20-1 and TRBJ2-1; TRBD2 aligns across 7 bases. V lost 4 bases and J lost 4; bases outside the gene matches: 13. The CDR3 loop spans 16 amino acids. Looked up from germline, CDR1 is DFQATT and CDR2 is SNEGSKA (reference sequence). CDR3: CSATPLVAGKYNEQFF. The CDR3 nucleotides read TGCAGTGCTACTCCTCTGGTAGCGGGTAAATACAATGAGCAGTTCTTC.

This clonotype has a count of ten or more. The chain recombines TRBV4-3 with TRBJ2-1; D unresolved. Trimming left V 2 bases short and J 0 bases short, with 5 bases between. The V gene's germline CDR1 is LGHNA and CDR2 YSLEER. The length of the CDR3 is 14 residues. The CDR3 loop is CASSQWSSYNEQFF. The CDR3 coding sequence is TGCGCCAGCAGCCAATGGAGCTCCTACAATGAGCAGTTCTTC.

The CDR3 is CASSPRSGMLNTGELFF. Here the CDR3 DNA reads TGTGCCAGCTCACCACGGTCAGGGATGCTGAACACCGGGGAGCTGTTTTTT. The rearrangement uses TRBV18 and TRBJ2-2; weak D call: TRBD1 (5 bases). This CDR3 is built from 17 residues. Germline V gene data show CDR1 as KGHSH and CDR2 as LQKENI. V gave up 1 base and J gave up 1 base, with 13 bases separating them.

This clonotype was seen only a few times. The chain employs TRBV12-3 or TRBV12-4 and TRBJ2-5; 12 positions match TRBD2. CDR3 size: 15 residues. Trimming removed 8 bases from V and 7 bases from J; junction bases left unmatched: 11. CDR3: CASGPSGGALGTQYF. In nucleotides, the CDR3 is TGTGCCAGCGGACCTAGCGGGGGGGCTTTAGGGACCCAGTACTTC.

The chain has TRBV5-1 and TRBJ2-7, with TRBD1 as a possible D gene (6 bases). In germline, CDR1 is SGHRS, CDR2 YFSETQ. The CDR3 runs to 16 residues. Trimming cost V 0 bases and J 2 bases, with 15 bases left between them. In nucleotides, the CDR3 is TGCGCCAGCAGCTTGGGTTTGTGGGGGCAGCCCTACGAGCAGTACTTC. It codes for CASSLGLWGQPYEQYF.

V and J are TRBV6-1 and TRBJ1-4; D is undetermined. The V end was cut by 6 bases, the J end by 6 bases, with 11 bases between. The V gene's germline CDR1 is MNHNS and CDR2 SASEGT. The CDR3 totals 13 residues. The DNA of the CDR3 is TGTGCCAGCAGCCCCTACCCCGATGAAAAACTGTTTTTT. This translates into CASSPYPDEKLFF.

This clonotype has just a few counts. The chain links TRBV28 to TRBJ2-3, with D perhaps matching TRBD1 (6 bases). Germline CDR1 is MDHEN and CDR2 is SYDVKM. CDR3 size: 14 residues. The germline V and J ends were trimmed by 3 bases and 3 bases, with 10 bases remaining between them. CDR3 protein: CASSLWGQTDTQYF. Here the CDR3 DNA reads TGTGCCAGCAGTTTGTGGGGGCAGACAGATACGCAGTATTTT.

Only a few counts were recorded for this clonotype. The chain joins TRBV12-3 or TRBV12-4 to TRBJ2-5; D is possibly TRBD1 (6 bases). The germline V and J ends were trimmed by 7 bases and 11 bases, with 20 bases remaining between them. The CDR3 runs to 13 residues. The CDR3 spells CASTTGTLGSQYF. The CDR3 coding sequence is TGTGCCAGCACCACAGGGACCCTCGGATCTCAGTACTTC.

The CDR3 DNA reads as TGTGCCAGCAGTGAGGTCGAAGGGGACAGACCAGATACGCAGTATTTT. It yields the protein CASSEVEGDRPDTQYF. V gene TRBV25-1 combines with J gene TRBJ2-3; 7 nucleotides match TRBD1. The CDR3 has 16 amino acids. Germline CDR1 is MGHDK and CDR2 is SYGVNS. After removal of 3 bases from V and 4 bases from J, the junction contained 10 bases not matched to a gene.

This clonotype turned up a few times. The chain has TRBV20-1 and TRBJ1-1; D is uncertain. This CDR3 contains 15 residues. Germline V gives CDR1 DFQATT, CDR2 SNEGSKA (reference sequence). Trimming removed 5 bases from V and 0 bases from J, with 16 bases in between. CDR3 DNA: TGCAGTGCTGCCCGGACGGCCGACATGAACACTGAAGCTTTCTTT. It codes for CSAARTADMNTEAFF.

The rearrangement joins TRBV7-2 to TRBJ2-1; a weak D match, TRBD2 (5 bases). V was cut by 4 bases and J by 0 bases, with 13 bases left in between. The CDR3 extends over 16 amino acids. From germline, CDR1 is SGHTA and CDR2 FQGNSA. The CDR3 protein is CASSYLALSSYNEQFF. In DNA form, the CDR3 reads TGTGCCAGCAGCTATCTAGCCTTGAGCTCCTACAATGAGCAGTTCTTC.

This clonotype is a singleton in its sample. The chain joins TRBV6-5 to TRBJ1-2; TRBD1 is a possible D gene (5 bases). The V end lost 0 bases, the J end lost 2 bases, and 16 bases lay between the germline ends. The germline CDR1 and CDR2 sequences are MNHEY and SVGAGI. The CDR3 is 17 residues long. The CDR3: CASSYSTPYGANYGYTF. As DNA, the CDR3 is TGTGCCAGCAGTTACTCCACCCCCTACGGGGCAAACTATGGCTACACCTTC.

This clonotype was picked up a small number of times. V is TRBV24-1 and J is TRBJ1-4; D unclear. The V and J ends lost 0 bases and 10 bases respectively, with 17 bases between them. The germline V gene encodes CDR1 KGHDR and CDR2 SFDVKD. The CDR3 spans 16 residues. The CDR3 region is CATSDLRLRDLGKLFF. In DNA, the CDR3 is TGTGCCACCAGTGATTTGCGGCTGAGGGATTTAGGAAAACTGTTTTTT.